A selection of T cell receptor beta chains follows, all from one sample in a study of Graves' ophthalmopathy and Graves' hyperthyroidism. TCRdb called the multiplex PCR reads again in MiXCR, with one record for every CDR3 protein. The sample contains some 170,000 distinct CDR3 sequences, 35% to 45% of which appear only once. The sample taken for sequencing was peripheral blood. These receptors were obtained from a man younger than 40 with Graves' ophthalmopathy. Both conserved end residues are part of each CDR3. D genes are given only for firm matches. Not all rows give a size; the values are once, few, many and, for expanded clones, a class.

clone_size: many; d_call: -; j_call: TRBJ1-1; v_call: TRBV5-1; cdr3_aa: CASSLESGDWAFF; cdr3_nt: TGCGCCAGCAGCTTAGAATCAGGGGATTGGGCTTTCTTT
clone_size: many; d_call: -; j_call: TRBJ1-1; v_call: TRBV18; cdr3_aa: CASSLKRLNTEAFF; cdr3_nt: TGTGCCAGCTCACTGAAGCGATTGAACACTGAAGCTTTCTTT
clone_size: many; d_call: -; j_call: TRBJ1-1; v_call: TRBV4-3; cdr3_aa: CASSHGTGKNTEAFF; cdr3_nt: TGCGCCAGCAGCCATGGCACAGGGAAGAACACTGAAGCTTTCTTT
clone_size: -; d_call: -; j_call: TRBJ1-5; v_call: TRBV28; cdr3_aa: CASSFTQGSINQPQHF; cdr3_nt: TGTGCCAGCAGTTTTACCCAGGGGTCTATCAATCAGCCCCAGCATTTT
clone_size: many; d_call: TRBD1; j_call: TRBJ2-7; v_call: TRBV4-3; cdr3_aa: CASSQDRGREQYF; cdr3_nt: TGCGCCAGCAGCCAGGACAGGGGGCGCGAGCAGTACTTC
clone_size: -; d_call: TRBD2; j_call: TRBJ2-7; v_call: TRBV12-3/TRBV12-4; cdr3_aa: CASIGPSGRDEQYF; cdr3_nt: TGTGCCAGCATCGGGCCTAGCGGGAGAGACGAGCAGTACTTC
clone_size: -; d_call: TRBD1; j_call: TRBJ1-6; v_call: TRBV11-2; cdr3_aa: CASSLTGTGNSPLHF; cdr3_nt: TGTGCCAGCAGCCTCACCGGGACAGGCAATTCACCCCTCCACTTT
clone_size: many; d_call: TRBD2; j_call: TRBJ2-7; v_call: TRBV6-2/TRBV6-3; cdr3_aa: CASSYGWVTSGKGYEQYF; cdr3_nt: TGTGCCAGCAGTTATGGTTGGGTGACTAGCGGGAAGGGGTACGAGCAGTACTTC
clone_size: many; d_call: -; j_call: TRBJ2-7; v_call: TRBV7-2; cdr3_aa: CASSLGGQTSVEQYF; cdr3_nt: TGTGCCAGCAGCTTAGGTGGACAGACGAGTGTCGAGCAGTACTTC
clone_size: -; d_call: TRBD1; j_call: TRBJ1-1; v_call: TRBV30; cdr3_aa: CAWSEGQRNTEAFF; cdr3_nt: TGTGCCTGGAGTGAGGGACAGAGGAACACTGAAGCTTTCTTT
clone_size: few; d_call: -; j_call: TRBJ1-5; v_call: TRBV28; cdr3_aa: CASSLNGGFDQPQHF; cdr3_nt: TGTGCCAGCAGTCTCAATGGGGGCTTTGATCAGCCCCAGCATTTT
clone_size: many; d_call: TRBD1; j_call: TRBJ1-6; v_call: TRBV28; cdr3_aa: CASSETGFGYNSPLHF; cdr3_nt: TGTGCCAGCAGCGAGACAGGGTTCGGCTATAATTCACCCCTCCACTTT
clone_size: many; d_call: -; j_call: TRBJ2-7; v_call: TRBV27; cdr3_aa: CASSRSADPSYEQYF; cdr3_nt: TGTGCCAGCAGCCGAAGCGCAGATCCCTCCTACGAGCAGTACTTC
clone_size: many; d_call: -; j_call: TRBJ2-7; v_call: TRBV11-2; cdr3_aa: CASSPDYEQYF; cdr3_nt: TGTGCCAGCAGCCCAGACTACGAGCAGTACTTC
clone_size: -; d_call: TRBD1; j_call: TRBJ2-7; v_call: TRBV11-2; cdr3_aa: CASSSGTAREQYF; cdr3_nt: TGTGCCAGCAGCTCAGGGACAGCCCGCGAGCAGTACTTC
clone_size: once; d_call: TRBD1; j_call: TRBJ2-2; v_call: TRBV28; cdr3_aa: CASSAQGAANTGELFF; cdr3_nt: TGTGCCAGCAGTGCCCAGGGGGCTGCGAACACCGGGGAGCTGTTTTTT
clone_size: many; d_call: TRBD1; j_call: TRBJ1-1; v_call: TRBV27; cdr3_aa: CASGTGGRGAMNTEAFF; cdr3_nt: TGTGCCAGCGGTACGGGGGGCAGGGGGGCGATGAACACTGAAGCTTTCTTT
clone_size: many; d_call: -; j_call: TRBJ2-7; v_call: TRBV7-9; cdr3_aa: CASSSRDGTYEQYF; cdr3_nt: TGTGCCAGCAGCAGCCGGGACGGTACCTACGAGCAGTACTTC
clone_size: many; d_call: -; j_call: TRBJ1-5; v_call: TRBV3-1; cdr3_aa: CASSPRVLGQPQHF; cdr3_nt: TGTGCCAGCAGCCCTAGGGTCTTGGGTCAGCCCCAGCATTTT
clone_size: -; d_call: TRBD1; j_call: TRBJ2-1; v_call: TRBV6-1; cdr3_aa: CASSVDRDGYNEQFF; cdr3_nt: TGTGCCAGCAGTGTAGACAGGGATGGATACAATGAGCAGTTCTTC
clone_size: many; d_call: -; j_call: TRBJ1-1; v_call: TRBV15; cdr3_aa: CATSRSPGNTEAFF; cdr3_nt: TGTGCCACCAGCAGATCCCCGGGCAACACTGAAGCTTTCTTT
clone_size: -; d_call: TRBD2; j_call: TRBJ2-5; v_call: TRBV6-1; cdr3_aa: CASKASGALGETQYF; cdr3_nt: TGTGCCAGCAAGGCTAGCGGGGCCCTGGGGGAGACCCAGTACTTC
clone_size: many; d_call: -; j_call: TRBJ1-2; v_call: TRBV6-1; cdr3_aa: CASREASLGGGAMGRDGYTF; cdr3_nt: TGTGCCAGCAGGGAAGCCTCTCTTGGTGGAGGGGCCATGGGTCGAGATGGCTACACCTTC
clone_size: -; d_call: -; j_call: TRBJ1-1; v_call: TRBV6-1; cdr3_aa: CASSRSRWTEAFF; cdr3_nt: TGTGCCAGCAGCCGGAGTCGGTGGACTGAAGCTTTCTTT
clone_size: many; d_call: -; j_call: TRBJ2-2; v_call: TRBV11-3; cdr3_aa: CASSLAPQTGELFF; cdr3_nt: TGTGCCAGCAGCTTAGCCCCACAAACCGGGGAGCTGTTTTTT
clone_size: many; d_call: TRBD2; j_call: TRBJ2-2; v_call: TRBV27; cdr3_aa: CASMRAGAHTGELFF; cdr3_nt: TGTGCCAGCATGAGGGCGGGAGCGCACACCGGGGAGCTGTTTTTT
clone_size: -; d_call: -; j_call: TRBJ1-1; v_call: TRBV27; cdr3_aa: CASSFTKGLNTEAFF; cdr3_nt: TGTGCCAGCAGTTTCACAAAGGGGCTAAACACTGAAGCTTTCTTT
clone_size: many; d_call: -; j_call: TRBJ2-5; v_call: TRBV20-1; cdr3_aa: CSARRIGRAETQYF; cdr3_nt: TGCAGTGCCCGCAGGATAGGTCGTGCGGAGACCCAGTACTTC
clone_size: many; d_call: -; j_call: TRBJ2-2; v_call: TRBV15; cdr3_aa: CVTSRGSAGELFF; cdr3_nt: TGTGTCACCAGCAGAGGCAGTGCTGGGGAGCTGTTTTTT
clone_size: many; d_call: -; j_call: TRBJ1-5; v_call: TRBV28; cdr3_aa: CASSLSGSNQPQHF; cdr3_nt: TGTGCCAGCAGTTTGTCAGGGAGCAATCAGCCCCAGCATTTT
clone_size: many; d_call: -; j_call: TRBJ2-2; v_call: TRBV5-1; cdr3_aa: CASSFRGEPKAGELFF; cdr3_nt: TGCGCCAGCAGCTTTCGCGGGGAACCTAAGGCCGGGGAGCTGTTTTTT
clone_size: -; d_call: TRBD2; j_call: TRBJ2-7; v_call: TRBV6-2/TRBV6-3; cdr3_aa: CATVVSSGTSYEQYF; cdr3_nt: TGTGCCACCGTGGTGAGTAGCGGGACTTCCTACGAGCAGTACTTC
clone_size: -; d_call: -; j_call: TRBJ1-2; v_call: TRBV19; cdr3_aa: CASSIRHSGQRLDGYTF; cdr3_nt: TGTGCCAGTAGTATCCGGCATTCAGGACAGCGCTTGGATGGCTACACCTTC
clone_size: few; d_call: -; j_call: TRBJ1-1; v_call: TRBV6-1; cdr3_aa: CASTWDGLNTEAFF; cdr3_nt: TGTGCCAGCACCTGGGACGGCTTGAACACTGAAGCTTTCTTT
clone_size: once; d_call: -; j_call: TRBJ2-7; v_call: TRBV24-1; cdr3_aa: CATSDTGTSPREQYF; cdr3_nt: TGTGCCACCAGTGACACCGGGACCTCCCCGAGGGAGCAGTACTTC
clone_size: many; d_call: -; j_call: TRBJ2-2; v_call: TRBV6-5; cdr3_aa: CASSYLTGELFF; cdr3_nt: TGTGCCAGCAGTTACTTAACCGGGGAGCTGTTTTTT
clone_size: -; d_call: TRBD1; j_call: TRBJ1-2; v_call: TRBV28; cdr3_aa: CASSLLQGDYGYTF; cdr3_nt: TGTGCCAGCAGTTTACTCCAGGGGGACTATGGCTACACCTTC
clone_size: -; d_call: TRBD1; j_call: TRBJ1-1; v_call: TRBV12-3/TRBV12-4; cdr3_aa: CASSFRQGTEAFF; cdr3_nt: TGTGCCAGCAGTTTTCGACAGGGTACTGAAGCTTTCTTT
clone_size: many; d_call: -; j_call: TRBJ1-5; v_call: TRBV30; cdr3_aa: CAWSGARVNSNSNQPQHF; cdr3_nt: TGTGCCTGGAGTGGGGCCAGGGTGAATAGTAATAGCAATCAGCCCCAGCATTTT
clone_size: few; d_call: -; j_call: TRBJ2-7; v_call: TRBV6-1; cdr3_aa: CASSEVNRYEQYF; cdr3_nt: TGTGCCAGCAGTGAAGTCAACAGATACGAGCAGTACTTC
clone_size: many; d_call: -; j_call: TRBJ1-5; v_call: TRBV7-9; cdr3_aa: CASSPEDRLQPQHF; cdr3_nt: TGTGCCAGCAGCCCGGAGGACCGTCTTCAGCCCCAGCATTTT
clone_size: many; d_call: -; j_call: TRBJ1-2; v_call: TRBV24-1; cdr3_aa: CATSALGHGYTF; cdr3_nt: TGTGCCACCAGTGCCTTAGGACACGGCTACACCTTC
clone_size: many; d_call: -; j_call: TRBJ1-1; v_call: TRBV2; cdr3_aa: CASMENMNTEAFF; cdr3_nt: TGTGCCAGTATGGAGAACATGAACACTGAAGCTTTCTTT
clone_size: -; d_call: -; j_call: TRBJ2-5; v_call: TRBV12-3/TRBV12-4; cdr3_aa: CASSYRADSQETQYF; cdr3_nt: TGTGCCAGCAGTTACAGGGCGGACAGCCAAGAGACCCAGTACTTC
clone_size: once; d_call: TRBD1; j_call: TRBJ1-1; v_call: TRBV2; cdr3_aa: CASCFDRDGSTEAFF; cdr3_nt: TGTGCCAGCTGTTTTGACAGGGACGGTAGCACTGAAGCTTTCTTT
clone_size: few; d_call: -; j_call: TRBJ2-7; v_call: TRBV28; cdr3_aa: CASSLAGRSSYEQYF; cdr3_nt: TGTGCCAGCAGTTTAGCGGGGCGGAGCTCCTACGAGCAGTACTTC
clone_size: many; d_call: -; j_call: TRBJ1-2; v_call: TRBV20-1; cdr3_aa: CSATKAGQGPDYGYTF; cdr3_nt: TGCAGTGCAACGAAGGCGGGTCAGGGGCCTGACTATGGCTACACCTTC
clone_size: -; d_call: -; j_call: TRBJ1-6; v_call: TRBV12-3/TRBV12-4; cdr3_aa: CASSLQVDSPLHF; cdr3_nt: TGTGCCAGCAGTTTACAGGTGGATTCACCCCTCCACTTT
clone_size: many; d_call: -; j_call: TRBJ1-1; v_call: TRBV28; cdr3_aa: CASSLSEAAEAFF; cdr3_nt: TGTGCCAGCAGTCTCTCCGAGGCAGCCGAAGCTTTCTTT
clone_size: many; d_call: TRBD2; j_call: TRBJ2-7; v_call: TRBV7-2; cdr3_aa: CASSLGLAGISYEQYF; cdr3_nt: TGTGCCAGCAGCTTAGGGCTAGCGGGGATATCCTACGAGCAGTACTTC
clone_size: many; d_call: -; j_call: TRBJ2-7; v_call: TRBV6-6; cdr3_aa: CASRTEFNEQYF; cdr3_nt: TGTGCCAGCAGGACTGAGTTTAACGAGCAGTACTTC
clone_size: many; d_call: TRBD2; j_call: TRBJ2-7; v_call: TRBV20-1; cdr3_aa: CSARVAGGSYEQYF; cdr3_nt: TGCAGTGCTAGAGTAGCGGGAGGGTCCTACGAGCAGTACTTC
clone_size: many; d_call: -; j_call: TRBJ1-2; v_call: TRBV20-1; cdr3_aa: CSALGGYTF; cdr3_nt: TGCAGTGCCCTCGGGGGCTACACCTTC
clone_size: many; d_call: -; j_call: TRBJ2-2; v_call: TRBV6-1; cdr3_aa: CASRVPDRDTGELFF; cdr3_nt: TGTGCCAGCAGGGTACCCGACAGAGACACCGGGGAGCTGTTTTTT
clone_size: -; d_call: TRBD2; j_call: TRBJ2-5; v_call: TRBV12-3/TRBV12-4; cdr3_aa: CASSPGTTVTTQYF; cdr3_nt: TGTGCCAGCAGTCCCGGGACTACCGTCACGACCCAGTACTTC
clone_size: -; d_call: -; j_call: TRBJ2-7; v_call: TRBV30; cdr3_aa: CAWTRSSYEQYF; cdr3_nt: TGTGCCTGGACAAGGAGCTCCTACGAGCAGTACTTC
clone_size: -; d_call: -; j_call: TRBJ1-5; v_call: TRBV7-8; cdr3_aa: CASSLVIGRGNQPQHF; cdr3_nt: TGTGCCAGCAGCTTAGTTATCGGGAGGGGCAATCAGCCCCAGCATTTT
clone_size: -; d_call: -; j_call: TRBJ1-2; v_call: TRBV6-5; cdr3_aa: CASSYSVGDGYTF; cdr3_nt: TGTGCCAGCAGTTATTCAGTCGGGGATGGCTACACCTTC
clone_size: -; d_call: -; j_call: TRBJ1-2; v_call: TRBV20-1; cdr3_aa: CSAKGRAADYTF; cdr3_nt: TGCAGTGCTAAAGGCAGAGCAGCAGACTACACCTTC